Below, 27 T cell receptor beta chains from the same sample are listed, as sequenced in a study of blood T cell repertoires in COVID-19. The assay was immunoSEQ multiplex PCR, and TCRdb's table has in-frame clones only and misses some. Among 85,000 to 120,000 clones listed, 70% to 85% were seen once. The specimen sequenced was peripheral blood. The receptors were sampled from a man aged 60 to 75 with active or convalescent COVID-19.

This clone was seen only once. The V call is TRBV18, the J call TRBJ2-2; D is possibly TRBD1 (5 bases). Trimming cost V 5 bases and J 5 bases, with 9 bases left between them. Germline V gene sequence: CDR1 KGHSH, CDR2 LQKENI. The CDR3 length is 13 residues. CDR3: CASSGARTGELFF. CDR3 bases: TGTGCCAGCTCAGGGGCAAGAACCGGGGAGCTGTTTTTT. The whole variable domain, remainder taken from reference TRBV18 and TRBJ2-2, is NAGVMQNPRHLVRRRGQEARLRCSPMKGHSHVYWYRQLPEEGLKFMVYLQKENIIDESGMPKERFSAEFPKEGPSILRIQQVVRGDSAAYFCASSGARTGELFFGEGSRLTVL.

The V gene is TRBV9, the J gene TRBJ1-3, with 9 bases aligning to TRBD1. The CDR3 has 18 residues. CDR1 and CDR2 from the germline V gene are SGDLS and YYNGEE. J lost 0 bases, V lost 4 bases, and 11 bases had no gene match. In DNA, the CDR3 is TGTGCCAGCAGCTCTAGGGGTGGGACAGGGTCCTCTGGAAACACCATATATTTT. Its translation: CASSSRGGTGSSGNTIYF.

CDR3 loop: CSVDDRGNNYGYTF. CDR3 nucleotide sequence: TGCAGCGTTGATGACCGAGGAAATAACTATGGCTACACCTTC. The V call is TRBV29-1, the J call TRBJ1-2; D remains ambiguous. Germline V gene data show CDR1 as SQVTM and CDR2 as ANQGSEA. The ends were cut back, 3 bases at V and 1 base at J, with 12 bases in the middle. The CDR3 has 14 residues.

The CDR3 DNA sequence: TGTGCCAGCAGCTTACGAGGGGACACCCCGGGCCCAGATACGCAGTATTTT. Protein sequence: CASSLRGDTPGPDTQYF. V usage is TRBV7-8 and J usage is TRBJ2-3; a possible D gene is TRBD1 (6 bases). CDR1 is SGHVS, CDR2 FQNEAQ, per germline. The V end was cut by 2 bases, the J end by 4 bases, with 19 bases between. The CDR3 has 17 residues. The full variable domain, rest sourced from reference TRBV7-8 and TRBJ2-3, is GAGVSQSPRYKVAKRGQDVALRCDPISGHVSLFWYQQALGQGPEFLTYFQNEAQLDKSGLPSDRFFAERPEGSVSTLKIQRTQQEDSAVYLCASSLRGDTPGPDTQYFGPGTRLTVL.

This clone was detected only once. J is TRBJ2-3 and V is TRBV24-1; TRBD2 matches 12 bases. The CDR3 has 16 residues. Per germline, CDR1 KGHDR and CDR2 SFDVKD. The ends lost 4 bases at V and 8 bases at J; junction bases unmatched: 9. CDR3 amino acids: CATSDLTSGRGGTQYF. The DNA of the CDR3 is TGTGCCACCAGTGACCTGACTAGCGGGAGAGGTGGTACGCAGTATTTT.

The chain couples TRBV2 to TRBJ2-1; no reliable D call. The CDR3 loop spans 12 amino acids. V lost 4 bases to trimming and J lost 9 bases, with 10 bases between them. Germline V gene lookup returns CDR1 SNHLY and CDR2 FYNNEI. The CDR3 here is CASSAPGTEQFF. CDR3 coding DNA: TGTGCCAGCAGTGCTCCAGGTACTGAGCAGTTCTTC.

This chain joins TRBV25-1 and TRBJ2-3; 7 bases map to TRBD2. Germline V CDR1 and CDR2: MGHDK, SYGVNS. This CDR3 comprises 11 residues. The junction had 1 base not matched to a gene; V was cut back by 11 bases and J by 2 bases. CDR3 DNA sequence: TGTGCCGCGGGGGTCACAGATACGCAGTATTTT. This encodes CAAGVTDTQYF.

CDR3 DNA sequence: TGTGCCAGCAGGGCGGCCTTACCCCTTTCTTCTAACTATGGCTACACCTTC. It translates to CASRAALPLSSNYGYTF. The V call is TRBV28, the J call TRBJ1-2; no reliable D call. CDR3 length equals 17 residues. Per germline, CDR1 MDHEN and CDR2 SYDVKM. V dropped 6 bases and J dropped 0 bases, with 20 bases sitting between them.

The rearrangement uses TRBV21-1 and TRBJ2-7; the table's D call, TRBD1, has no DNA check behind it. TRBV21-1 is recorded as a pseudogene. The CDR3 loop spans 15 amino acids. CDR3 sequence (DNA): TGTGCCAGCAGCTCCAGAAGGAGACAGGTCTACGAGCAGTACGTC. Translating it yields CASSSRRRQVYEQYV.

The chain carries TRBV7-9 and TRBJ2-1; possibly TRBD2 for D (6 bases). V was clipped by 1 base and J by 7 bases, with 14 bases between them. The germline gives CDR1 SEHNR, CDR2 FQNEAQ (reference sequence). The CDR3 consists of 15 residues. The CDR3 coding sequence is TGTGCCAGCAGCTTAGATGGCCTAGCGAGAAATGAGCAGTTCTTC. It is translated as CASSLDGLARNEQFF.

The chain couples TRBV3-1 (or the pseudogene TRBV3-2) to TRBJ1-2; a possible D gene is TRBD1 (6 bases). CDR1 LGHDT and CDR2 YNNKEL come from the germline V gene (reference sequence). The CDR3 loop spans 13 amino acids. The V end was cut by 9 bases, the J end by 0 bases, with 11 bases between. The CDR3 is CARAGGANYGYTF. The CDR3 DNA sequence: TGTGCCAGGGCGGGGGGCGCTAACTATGGCTACACCTTC.

The CDR3 protein is CASVAGGAVNEQFF. CDR3 coding DNA: TGTGCCAGTGTAGCGGGAGGAGCTGTCAATGAGCAGTTCTTC. The rearrangement joins TRBV19 to TRBJ2-1; the match to TRBD2 covers 10 bases. The CDR3 spans 14 residues. Per germline, CDR1 LNHDA and CDR2 SQIVND (reference sequence). Unmatched junction bases numbered 7, after V lost 8 bases and J lost 6 bases.

V and J are TRBV27 and TRBJ2-7; D may be TRBD1 (5 bases). V was clipped by 0 bases and J by 9 bases, with 6 bases between them. Germline-derived CDR1 and CDR2 are MNHEY and SMNVEV (reference sequence). The CDR3 runs 11 residues. CDR3 residues: CASSLSGVQYF. The CDR3 DNA follows: TGTGCCAGCAGTTTATCAGGGGTGCAGTACTTC.

V gene TRBV28 combines with J gene TRBJ2-5, with 8 bases identical to TRBD2. With 3 bases clipped from V and 3 bases from J, the junction kept 15 bases outside the gene matches. The CDR3 consists of 18 residues. CDR1 MDHEN and CDR2 SYDVKM come from the germline V gene. In DNA, the CDR3 is TGTGCCAGCAGTTTCTCCCGCGGGGCGGGGGGAATAGAAGAGACCCAGTACTTC. Residues: CASSFSRGAGGIEETQYF.

This chain uses TRBV2 with TRBJ1-6; D is possibly TRBD1 (6 bases). This CDR3 is 15 amino acids long. From germline, CDR1 is SNHLY and CDR2 FYNNEI. V dropped 4 bases and J dropped 8 bases, with 15 bases sitting between them. CDR3 sequence (DNA): TGTGCCAGCAGTGTCCGGACAGCGAGTCATTCACCCCTCCACTTT. This codes for CASSVRTASHSPLHF.

The chain combines TRBV5-4 with TRBJ2-5; 7 positions agree with TRBD2. Germline lookup yields CDR1 SGHNT and CDR2 YYREEE (reference sequence). Trimming at V came to 2 bases and at J to 1 base, leaving 5 bases not matched to a gene. The CDR3 spans 15 residues. CDR3: CASSFGGRFQETQYF. The DNA of the CDR3 is TGTGCCAGCAGCTTCGGCGGGAGATTCCAAGAGACCCAGTACTTC.

This clone showed up just once. The chain has TRBV5-1 and TRBJ1-4; no clear D gene. V gave up 0 bases and J gave up 6 bases, with 12 bases separating them. Germline-derived CDR1 and CDR2 are SGHRS and YFSETQ. The CDR3 contains 15 residues. DNA for the CDR3: TGCGCCAGCAGCTTGGATAGTCCTTCGGATGAAAAACTGTTTTTT. Its protein is CASSLDSPSDEKLFF.

The chain has TRBV27 and TRBJ2-1, with 7 bases matching TRBD1. Germline V CDR1 and CDR2: MNHEY, SMNVEV (reference sequence). The V segment lost 2 bases and the J segment 2 bases; nucleotides outside the gene matches: 3. This CDR3 is built from 15 residues. CDR3 protein: CASSLQGQPYNEQFF. CDR3 nucleotide sequence: TGTGCCAGCAGTTTACAGGGACAGCCCTACAATGAGCAGTTCTTC.

This clone has just one count. This chain links TRBV30 with TRBJ1-1, with TRBD1 identical over 7 bases. Germline V CDR1 and CDR2: GTSNPN, SVGIG (reference sequence). There are 13 residues in the CDR3. V lost 4 bases and J lost 4; bases outside the gene matches: 6. The CDR3 region has the DNA TGTGCCTGGATGAGGACAGGCCTCACTGAAGCTTTCTTT. Its translation is CAWMRTGLTEAFF.

The chain is built from TRBV7-9 and TRBJ1-1; D remains ambiguous. Germline V gene sequence: CDR1 SEHNR, CDR2 FQNEAQ (reference sequence). The length of the CDR3 is 11 residues. The V end lost 1 base, the J end lost 9 bases, and 6 bases lay between the germline ends. CDR3 in DNA: TGTGCCAGCAGCTTAGTAAACAAAGCTTTCTTT. Translation gives CASSLVNKAFF. The whole variable domain, filled in from reference TRBV7-9 and TRBJ1-1, reads DTGVSQNPRHKITKRGQNVTFRCDPISEHNRLYWYRQTLGQGPEFLTYFQNEAQLEKSRLLSDRFSAERPKGSFSTLEIQRTEQGDSAMYLCASSLVNKAFFGQGTRLTVV.

The V gene is TRBV5-1, the J gene TRBJ1-1; 9 nucleotides line up with TRBD1. The CDR3 covers 15 residues. The germline V gene encodes CDR1 SGHRS and CDR2 YFSETQ. Trimming removed 2 bases from V and 5 bases from J; junction bases left unmatched: 7. The CDR3 reads CASSLRQGERTEAFF. In DNA, the CDR3 is TGCGCCAGCAGCTTAAGACAGGGGGAGAGAACTGAAGCTTTCTTT.

This rearrangement joins TRBV27 to TRBJ2-5, with 7 positions matching TRBD1. Looked up from germline, CDR1 is MNHEY and CDR2 is SMNVEV (reference sequence). The CDR3 totals 15 residues. V shed 6 bases, J shed 2 bases, and the junction held 9 bases outside the gene matches. The CDR3 reads CASRRQGWAQETQYF. The CDR3 bases are TGTGCCAGCAGACGACAGGGTTGGGCGCAAGAGACCCAGTACTTC.

The chain employs TRBV3-1 (or the pseudogene TRBV3-2) and TRBJ2-5; D may be TRBD2 (5 bases). The CDR3 spans 15 residues. CDR1 is LGHDT and CDR2 is YNNKEL in the germline V gene (reference sequence). Trimming removed 0 bases at V and 5 bases at J, with 13 bases between. The CDR3 DNA follows: TGTGCCAGCAGCCAAGACGGCCTAGCTTGGGAGACCCAGTACTTC. Translating it yields CASSQDGLAWETQYF.

The chain couples TRBV11-2 to TRBJ2-1; TRBD2 might be the D (5 bases). Deletions cut 8 bases from V and 9 bases from J, with 11 bases between. This CDR3 has 11 amino acids. Germline loops: CDR1 SGHAT, CDR2 FQNNGV. In DNA form, the CDR3 reads TGTGCCAGCGGGGTCGGAGGTGAGCAGTTCTTC. This gives the protein CASGVGGEQFF.

V is TRBV3-1 (or the pseudogene TRBV3-2) and J is TRBJ1-1; 7 bases are a match to TRBD1. The CDR3 has 14 amino acids. Per the germline V gene, CDR1 is LGHDT and CDR2 is YNNKEL (reference sequence). The ends lost 1 base at V and 6 bases at J; junction bases unmatched: 5. The CDR3: CASSQALTGSEAFF. The CDR3 region has the DNA TGTGCCAGCAGCCAAGCTTTGACAGGGTCTGAAGCTTTCTTT.

V gene TRBV11-2 combines with J gene TRBJ2-1, with 14 bases aligning to TRBD2. This CDR3 has 17 amino acids. J lost 3 bases, V lost 4 bases, and 5 bases had no gene match. Germline V gives CDR1 SGHAT, CDR2 FQNNGV. Written as DNA, the CDR3 is TGTGCCAGCAGCTCCTCGGGACTAGCGGGAGTCTACAATGAGCAGTTCTTC. Residues: CASSSSGLAGVYNEQFF.

This clone showed up just a few times. V is TRBV29-1 and J is TRBJ1-3; D unclear. Germline lookup yields CDR1 SQVTM and CDR2 ANQGSEA. Trimming took off 6 bases at V and 0 bases at J, with 6 bases between the two ends. The CDR3 runs 12 residues. Here the CDR3 reads CSVANSGNTIYF. The CDR3 DNA follows: TGCAGCGTAGCAAACTCTGGAAACACCATATATTTT.